Listed here are 17 T cell receptor beta chains from one sample, sequenced in a study of T cells after posttransplantation cyclophosphamide. Busulfan-fludarabine conditioning, marrow transplant, and cyclophosphamide on days +3 and +4 were administered. Sequenced by immunoSEQ multiplex PCR; TCRdb stores in-frame clones only, minus some. The table includes about 6,500 clones, around four fifths detected once. The sequencing here drew on CD8+ T cells sorted from PBMCs, taken 1404 days after allogeneic stem cell transplant with posttransplant cyclophosphamide. The receptors here all came from a female patient between 50 and 60 years old who received an allogeneic stem cell transplant from a related donor, was CMV-positive, and had no GVHD. The T cells may partly be graft donor cells.

The V call is TRBV30, the J call TRBJ2-1, with 7 bases matching TRBD2. The CDR3 covers 12 residues. Unmatched junction bases numbered 3, after V lost 2 bases and J lost 8 bases. Germline CDR1 and CDR2: GTSNPN and SVGIG (reference sequence). The CDR3 sequence is CAWSPGGYEQFF. The CDR3, as DNA: TGTGCCTGGAGTCCCGGGGGGTATGAGCAGTTCTTC.

The J gene is TRBJ1-3, the V gene TRBV2; 9 bases are shared with TRBD1. Germline V CDR1 and CDR2: SNHLY, FYNNEI. The junction had 10 bases not matched to a gene; V was cut back by 3 bases and J by 1 base. This CDR3 spans 18 amino acids. CDR3 protein: CASSEDRGRYKSGNTIYF. The CDR3 nucleotides read TGTGCCAGCAGTGAGGACAGGGGACGCTACAAATCTGGAAACACCATATATTTT.

V usage is TRBV27 and J usage is TRBJ2-1; 12 bases fit TRBD2. The CDR3 extends over 16 amino acids. J gave up 10 bases and V 3 bases, and 10 bases lay outside the gene matches. The germline CDR1 and CDR2 sequences are MNHEY and SMNVEV (reference sequence). CDR3 sequence reads: CASSLLAGGTTMEQFF. The CDR3 bases are TGTGCCAGCAGTTTGCTAGCGGGAGGGACCACAATGGAGCAGTTCTTC.

CDR3 nucleotides: TGTGCCAGCAATCCTAGCGGGAGTGCAAAGACCCAGTACTTC. This gives the protein CASNPSGSAKTQYF. This chain connects TRBV6-5 to TRBJ2-5; 10 nucleotides match TRBD2. The CDR3 runs to 14 residues. CDR1 and CDR2 (germline): MNHEY, SVGAGI. The junction had 8 bases not matched to a gene; V was cut back by 7 bases and J by 6 bases.

The gene calls are TRBV7-9 and TRBJ1-3; D not resolved. V lost 5 bases and J 0 bases, leaving 11 bases between the germline ends. The CDR3 contains 15 residues. From germline, CDR1 is SEHNR and CDR2 FQNEAQ (reference sequence). CDR3 sequence (DNA): TGTGCCAGCAGCGATCCCGACACCTCTGGAAACACCATATATTTT. Protein sequence: CASSDPDTSGNTIYF.

The chain couples TRBV5-8 to TRBJ1-5; D is perhaps TRBD1 (5 bases). This CDR3 spans 15 amino acids. Germline V gene sequence: CDR1 SGHTS, CDR2 YDEGEE. V was trimmed by 2 bases and J by 0 bases, leaving 9 bases between them. The CDR3, as DNA: TGTGCCAGCAGCTTTGGGCAGGGTAGCAATCAGCCCCAGCATTTT. Translated: CASSFGQGSNQPQHF.

CDR3 sequence: CASTPKLRADTEAFF. The CDR3, as DNA: TGTGCCAGCACTCCCAAACTCAGGGCGGACACTGAAGCTTTCTTT. The V gene is TRBV11-2, the J gene TRBJ1-1; D is perhaps TRBD1 (5 bases). The CDR3 totals 15 residues. V was clipped by 7 bases and J by 3 bases, with 18 bases between them. Germline V lookup: CDR1 SGHAT, CDR2 FQNNGV.

This chain joins TRBV4-1 and TRBJ1-2, with a weak D call TRBD1 (5 bases). The germline V gene has CDR1 MGHRA and CDR2 YSYEKL. Trimming removed 5 bases at V and 7 bases at J, with 11 bases between. The CDR3 covers 12 residues. The CDR3 region is CASSGDWSGYTF. For the CDR3, the DNA is TGCGCCAGCAGCGGGGACTGGAGTGGCTACACCTTC.

The chain links TRBV30 to TRBJ2-5; 7 bases are a match to TRBD2. Germline V gives CDR1 GTSNPN, CDR2 SVGIG (reference sequence). J was trimmed by 5 bases and V by 0 bases; bases with no gene match: 6. This CDR3 region has 14 residues. In nucleotides, the CDR3 is TGTGCCTGGAGTGTAGGGACTAACGGCGAGACCCAGTACTTC. It translates to CAWSVGTNGETQYF.

The chain employs TRBV6-4 and TRBJ2-1; 7 bases match TRBD2. This CDR3 region has 20 residues. V was pared by 7 bases and J by 5 bases, with 26 bases of the junction left unmatched. Per the germline V gene, CDR1 is MRHNA and CDR2 is SNTAGT. This CDR3 is CASTHRGVRGVQFYNNEQFF. CDR3 nucleotide sequence: TGTGCCAGCACCCATCGGGGGGTTAGGGGAGTCCAATTCTACAACAATGAGCAGTTCTTC.

The sample holds a few counts of this clone. The genes are TRBV6-5 and TRBJ2-7; 12 bases are shared with TRBD1. The germline CDR1 and CDR2 sequences are MNHEY and SVGAGI. J lost 3 bases, V lost 5 bases, and 5 bases had no gene match. The CDR3 has 15 residues. This CDR3 is CASSPGTGGFYEQYF. The CDR3 DNA follows: TGTGCCAGCAGTCCCGGGACAGGGGGCTTCTACGAGCAGTACTTC.

The V call is TRBV5-4, the J call TRBJ2-1; perhaps TRBD1 as D (6 bases). Trimming removed 3 bases from V and 4 bases from J, with 14 bases in between. This CDR3 spans 15 amino acids. CDR1 is SGHNT and CDR2 is YYREEE in the germline V gene (reference sequence). CDR3 protein: CASSSSGTTYNEQFF. The DNA of the CDR3 is TGTGCCAGCAGCTCTTCCGGGACAACTTACAATGAGCAGTTCTTC.

CDR3 sequence: CASKVRDAVSPNTEAFF. CDR3 nucleotides: TGTGCCAGTAAGGTCCGGGATGCGGTATCTCCGAACACTGAAGCTTTCTTT. This chain connects TRBV19 to TRBJ1-1; no clear D gene. The CDR3 has 17 amino acids. Germline V gene data show CDR1 as LNHDA and CDR2 as SQIVND (reference sequence). The V end was cut by 7 bases, the J end by 1 base, with 22 bases between.

The chain combines TRBV19 with TRBJ2-1, with D unresolved. Germline V gene lookup returns CDR1 LNHDA and CDR2 SQIVND (reference sequence). This CDR3 has 11 amino acids. V was cut by 6 bases and J by 7 bases, with 7 bases left in between. The CDR3 DNA is TGTGCCAGTAGGGCAGGTAATGAGCAGTTCTTC. Translating gives CASRAGNEQFF.

The count of this clone is one. This rearrangement joins TRBV27 to TRBJ2-7; D gene uncertain. The CDR3 is 13 residues long. V lost 5 bases to trimming and J lost 3 bases, with 11 bases between them. From germline, CDR1 is MNHEY and CDR2 SMNVEV (reference sequence). The CDR3: CASSPMSYYEQYF. CDR3 sequence (DNA): TGTGCCAGCAGTCCGATGAGTTACTACGAGCAGTACTTC.

This clone was observed once. V and J are TRBV11-2 and TRBJ1-3, with D possibly being TRBD1 (6 bases). Germline V gives CDR1 SGHAT, CDR2 FQNNGV. The V end was cut by 4 bases, the J end by 0 bases, with 10 bases between. The length of the CDR3 is 15 residues. CDR3 region: CASSSDSRSGNTIYF. The CDR3 region has the DNA TGTGCCAGCAGCTCGGACAGCCGCTCTGGAAACACCATATATTTT.

The chain joins TRBV4-3 to TRBJ2-5; 15 bases map to TRBD2. The closer fit of TRBJ2-7 to the DNA end suggests the J call may be wrong. The CDR3 has 16 amino acids. The germline CDR1 and CDR2 sequences are LGHNA and YSLEER. As DNA, the CDR3 is TGCGCCAGCAGCCCGGGACTAGCGGGAGGTGAGTCCGAGCAGTACTTC. Protein sequence: CASSPGLAGGESEQYF.